This T cell receptor (beta chain) was captured by sequencing in a study of T-cell reconstitution after alpha-beta-depleted transplantation in children (dated by TCRdb to the mid-2010s). Regarding the complete study: T-cell immune reconstitution after TCRalphabeta/CD19-depleted allogeneic hematopoietic cell transplantation in children was quantitatively tracked in the study by means of TCR repertoire profiling. What the work shows at the level of the full study, not this receptor alone: In some patients, the high TCRbeta diversity seen at day 60 was put down to recipient T cells and intrathymic progenitors that had survived conditioning. Over subsequent months, a decline in hyperexpanded clone frequencies was noted, and after one year, T-cell counts and TCRbeta diversity were mostly ascribed to newly produced T cells. The apparently early recovery of alphabetaT-cell counts about two months after transplant reportedly depended on only several hundred rapidly expanded clones that came from non-depleted graft cells.

This clonotype was seen repeatedly, ten times or more. The antigen this receptor binds is unknown. No per-base quality is available; no much larger clone lies one base away. Counted from cysteine to phenylalanine, this CDR3 has 12 amino acids. The retained sequence is limited to the CDR3, 36 bases, with the frame set at the first base. Cut back by 4 bases and 7 bases, the V and J ends lie 7 bases apart. For CDR1 and CDR2, the germline V gene lists ENHRY and SYGVKD. Library creation used PCR. The sequencer listed for this sample is Illumina HiSeq 2500. TCR libraries were prepared with molecular barcoding, using unique molecular identifiers to normalize TCRbeta repertoire quantification. The public reads were reprocessed in TCRdb via fastp at Q25 and MiXCR, keeping in-frame beta chains. Each entry merges the rows of one CDR3 protein and shows their most common DNA and genes. The sample data list 600,000 to 700,000 distinct CDR3 sequences, and over 10% of these were observed just once. The top ten clones comprise around 0.8% of the sample.

This specimen's treatment or condition label, per the study, means: allogeneic hematopoietic cell transplantation with graft depleted of TCRalphabeta T cells and CD19 B cells. TCRalphabeta/CD19-depleted allogeneic hematopoietic cell grafts were given to the transplant recipients, all of whom were children. The sample in question was PBMCs, obtained before TCRalphabeta/CD19-depleted stem cell transplant. Recombination linked TRBV10-3 to TRBJ2-2, with TRBD2 tentatively as D gene (6 bases match). The sequence was obtained from a girl aged 2 to 9 with congenital amegakaryocytic thrombocytopenia, due to receive a stem cell transplant. The CDR3 in this case is CAISVEGGELFF. At the DNA level, the sequence is TGTGCCATCAGTGTGGAGGGCGGGGAGCTGTTTTTT.